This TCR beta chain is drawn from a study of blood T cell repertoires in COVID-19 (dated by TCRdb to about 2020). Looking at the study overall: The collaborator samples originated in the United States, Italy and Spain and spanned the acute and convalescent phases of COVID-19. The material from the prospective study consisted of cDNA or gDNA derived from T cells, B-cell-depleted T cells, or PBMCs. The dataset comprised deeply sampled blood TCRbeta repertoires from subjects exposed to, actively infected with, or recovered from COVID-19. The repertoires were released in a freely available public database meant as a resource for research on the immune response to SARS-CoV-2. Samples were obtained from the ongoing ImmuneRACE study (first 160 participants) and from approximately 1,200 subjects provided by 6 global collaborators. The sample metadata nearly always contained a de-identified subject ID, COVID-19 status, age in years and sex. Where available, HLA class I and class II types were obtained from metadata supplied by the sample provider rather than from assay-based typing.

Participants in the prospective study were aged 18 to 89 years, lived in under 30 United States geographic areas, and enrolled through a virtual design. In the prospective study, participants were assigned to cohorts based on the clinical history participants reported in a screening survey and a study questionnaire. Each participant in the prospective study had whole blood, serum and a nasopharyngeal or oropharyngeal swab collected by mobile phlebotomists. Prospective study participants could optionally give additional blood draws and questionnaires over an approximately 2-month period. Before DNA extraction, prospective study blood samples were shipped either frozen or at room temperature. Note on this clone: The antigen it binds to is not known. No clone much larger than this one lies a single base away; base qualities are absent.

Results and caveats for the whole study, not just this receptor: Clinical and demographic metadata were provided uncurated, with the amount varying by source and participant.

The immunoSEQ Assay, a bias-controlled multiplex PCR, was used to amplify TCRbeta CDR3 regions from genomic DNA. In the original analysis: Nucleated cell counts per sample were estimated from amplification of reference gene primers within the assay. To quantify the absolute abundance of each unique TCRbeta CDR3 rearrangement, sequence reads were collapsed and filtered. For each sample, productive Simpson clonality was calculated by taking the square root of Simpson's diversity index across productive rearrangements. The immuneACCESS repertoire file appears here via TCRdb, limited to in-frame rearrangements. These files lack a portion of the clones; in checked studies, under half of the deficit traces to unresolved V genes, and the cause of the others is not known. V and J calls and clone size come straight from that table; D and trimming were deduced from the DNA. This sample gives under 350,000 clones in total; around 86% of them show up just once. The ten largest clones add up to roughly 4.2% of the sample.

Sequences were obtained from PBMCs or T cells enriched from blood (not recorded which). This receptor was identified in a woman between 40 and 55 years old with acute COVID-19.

The CDR3 reads as follows: CASSVGAGMGDTQYF. The DNA sequence is given as TGTGCCAGCAGTGTTGGAGCGGGGATGGGAGATACGCAGTATTTT. Recombination joined TRBV2 with TRBJ2-3, with TRBD2 identical over 7 junction bases. The CDR3, from cysteine to phenylalanine, totals 15 residues. Only the CDR3 portion is preserved as DNA: 45 bases, with reading frame beginning at the first base. For CDR1 and CDR2, the germline V gene lists SNHLY and FYNNEI. V is pruned by 4 bases and J by 5 bases, leaving 9 bases of the junction without a gene match.